Below, 3 T cell receptor beta chains from the same sample are listed, as sequenced in a study of vaccination and CD4 T cells after COVID-19. Sequence data for DNA of cultured CD4+ T cells were generated by the Oncomine TCR Beta short-read assay. From the PCR reads, TCRdb called clonotypes with MiXCR, one entry per CDR3 protein. This repertoire shows approximately 22,000 distinct CDR3 sequences, around a third found once; its top ten account for roughly 11%. Indicated time point: late sampling 161 to 241 days after vaccination in three convalescent patients. Treatment noted: approximately nine-day PBMC culture with coronavirus spike peptide pools or control peptides (ViraFEST assay). Antigen specificity for these receptors is unknown. Material: CD4+ T cells from blood, cultured in vitro, obtained about 7 months after SARS-CoV-2 vaccination. All receptors come from a human donor who had recovered from COVID-19.

In its sample, this clonotype was seen a few times. The chain has TRBV7-2 and TRBJ1-5; 9 bases are shared with TRBD1. The CDR3 runs to 14 residues. J was trimmed by 9 bases and V by 3 bases; bases with no gene match: 6. CDR1 and CDR2 from the germline V gene are SGHTA and FQGNSA. The CDR3 DNA sequence: TGTGCCAGCAGCTTGACAGGGGGTGATCTGCCCCAGCATTTT. Translation: CASSLTGGDLPQHF.

The chain combines TRBV6-1 with TRBJ2-2; D perhaps matches TRBD2 (5 bases). CDR3 length: 16 residues. The germline CDR1 and CDR2 sequences are MNHNS and SASEGT. Trimming pared 0 bases from V and 5 bases from J, leaving 13 bases between. The CDR3 DNA reads as TGTGCCAGCAGTGAAGCTTCCTACCCGGGGACCGGGGAGCTGTTTTTT. Amino acids: CASSEASYPGTGELFF.

Remarks on this clonotype: A much larger clone lies one base from this, so it may be a read error. This chain's CDR3 is CASSLDLAGTSHEQYF. The CDR3 nucleotides are TGTGCCAGCAGCTTAGATTTGGCGGGGACGAGCCACGAGCAGTACTTC. The chain carries TRBV7-9 and TRBJ2-7; tentatively, D is TRBD2 (6 bases). Germline CDR1 is SEHNR and CDR2 is FQNEAQ (reference sequence). This CDR3 is 16 amino acids long. V shed 1 base and J shed 5 bases, with 18 bases lying between them.